This entry lists 2 T cell receptor beta chains sequenced from one sample in a study of CD8 T cells in ankylosing spondylitis. TCRdb reprocessed the 5' RACE reads via MiXCR and lists one record per CDR3 protein. The data contain about 350,000 distinct CDR3 sequences, 20% to 25% of them singletons. Sequencing was done on a sample of blood, either unsorted or a sorted T cell fraction (not recorded which). The receptors shown here come from a male donor with ankylosing spondylitis or in good health (not recorded which).

There are a few counts of this clonotype. The chain is built from TRBV12-3 or TRBV12-4 and TRBJ2-3, with TRBD1 matching over 8 bases. The CDR3 covers 15 residues. V dropped 2 bases and J dropped 4; count of bases not matched to a gene: 5. CDR3 coding DNA: TGTGCCAGCAGTTTATCGGCAGGGGGCCCAGATACGCAGTATTTT. Amino acid sequence: CASSLSAGGPDTQYF.

V is TRBV10-1 and J is TRBJ2-3, with 8 positions matching TRBD2. J was trimmed by 9 bases and V by 6 bases; bases with no gene match: 8. Germline V gives CDR1 WNHNN, CDR2 SYGVQD (reference sequence). The CDR3 is 13 amino acids. Here the CDR3 DNA reads TGCGCCAGCAGCGGACGGGGGGGGGAAACGCAGTATTTT. This translates into CASSGRGGETQYF.